Shown below are 28 T cell receptor beta chains from a single sample sequenced in a study of blood T cell repertoires in COVID-19. Sequenced by immunoSEQ multiplex PCR; TCRdb stores in-frame clones only, minus some. The table lists 40,000 to 45,000 clones, about 91% of them singletons, with roughly 8.3% in the top ten. The source material was peripheral blood. These receptors originate from a man between 50 and 59 years old with active COVID-19.

The J gene is TRBJ2-1, the V gene TRBV6-5; D call uncertain. Germline CDR1 and CDR2: MNHEY and SVGAGI. Trimming cost V 3 bases and J 1 base, with 13 bases left between them. The CDR3 contains 16 residues. The CDR3 protein is CASSYGLADSYNEQFF. DNA for the CDR3: TGTGCCAGCAGTTATGGGTTGGCGGATTCCTACAATGAGCAGTTCTTC.

This chain joins TRBV27 and TRBJ1-2; 7 nucleotides line up with TRBD1. The germline V gene has CDR1 MNHEY and CDR2 SMNVEV (reference sequence). Unmatched junction bases numbered 5, after V lost 0 bases and J lost 1 base. This CDR3 spans 16 amino acids. The CDR3 reads CASSLSRGALNYGYTF. In DNA form, the CDR3 reads TGTGCCAGCAGTTTATCCAGGGGGGCGCTTAACTATGGCTACACCTTC.

The V gene is TRBV7-8, the J gene TRBJ1-4; 8 positions match TRBD1. CDR3 length equals 14 residues. V shed 5 bases, J shed 8 bases, and the junction held 7 bases outside the gene matches. The germline V gene has CDR1 SGHVS and CDR2 FQNEAQ. This CDR3 reads CASSPGQGGEKLFF. In DNA form, the CDR3 reads TGTGCCAGCAGCCCCGGACAGGGAGGGGAAAAACTGTTTTTT. Combining the CDR3 with reference TRBV7-8 and TRBJ1-4 gives the whole variable domain GAGVSQSPRYKVAKRGQDVALRCDPISGHVSLFWYQQALGQGPEFLTYFQNEAQLDKSGLPSDRFFAERPEGSVSTLKIQRTQQEDSAVYLCASSPGQGGEKLFFGSGTQLSVL.

This CDR3 is CSASVGGFTDTQYF. In DNA form, the CDR3 reads TGCAGTGCTAGTGTGGGAGGGTTCACAGATACGCAGTATTTT. V usage is TRBV20-1 and J usage is TRBJ2-3; 7 positions match TRBD2. CDR1 DFQATT and CDR2 SNEGSKA come from the germline V gene (reference sequence). The CDR3 length is 14 residues. V gave up 3 bases and J gave up 2 bases; unmatched junction bases: 5.

V gene TRBV6-5 combines with J gene TRBJ1-2; TRBD1 aligns across 9 bases. Germline loops: CDR1 MNHEY, CDR2 SVGAGI. CDR3 size: 15 residues. V was pared by 0 bases and J by 2 bases, with 1 base of the junction left unmatched. CDR3 nucleotide sequence: TGTGCCAGCAGTTACTCGACAGGGGGGAACTATGGCTACACCTTC. Translated: CASSYSTGGNYGYTF.

This sequence joins TRBV6-6 and TRBJ1-4; 7 bases map to TRBD1. V shed 5 bases, J shed 0 bases, and the junction held 3 bases outside the gene matches. Per the germline V gene, CDR1 is MNHNY and CDR2 is SVGAGI (reference sequence). This CDR3 spans 15 amino acids. DNA of the CDR3: TGTGCCAGCAGTCCCGGACAGGCAACTAATGAAAAACTGTTTTTT. As protein: CASSPGQATNEKLFF.

The chain carries TRBV19 and TRBJ2-7; 7 positions match TRBD2. The CDR3 runs to 14 residues. Trimming at V came to 3 bases and at J to 7 bases, leaving 9 bases not matched to a gene. Germline lookup yields CDR1 LNHDA and CDR2 SQIVND (reference sequence). The CDR3 protein is CASSIGGSVGEQYF. DNA for the CDR3: TGTGCCAGTAGTATCGGCGGGAGCGTGGGTGAGCAGTACTTC.

The V call is TRBV28, the J call TRBJ1-1; no reliable D call. Germline lookup yields CDR1 MDHEN and CDR2 SYDVKM. V was pared by 8 bases and J by 1 base, with 5 bases between. The CDR3 is 11 amino acids. For the CDR3, the DNA is TGTGCCAGCGGAGGGAACACTGAAGCTTTCTTT. Amino acids: CASGGNTEAFF.

This rearrangement joins TRBV3-1 (or the pseudogene TRBV3-2) to TRBJ1-6; D ambiguous. The CDR3 runs to 14 residues. Trimming removed 2 bases from V and 7 bases from J, with 9 bases in between. Looked up from germline, CDR1 is LGHDT and CDR2 is YNNKEL (reference sequence). The CDR3 reads CASSQPGENSPLHF. CDR3 coding DNA: TGTGCCAGCAGCCAACCCGGGGAGAATTCACCCCTCCACTTT.

The rearrangement uses TRBV5-4 and TRBJ1-1, with a weak D call TRBD1 (6 bases). Per the germline V gene, CDR1 is SGHNT and CDR2 is YYREEE (reference sequence). V was cut by 2 bases and J by 6 bases, with 14 bases left in between. This CDR3 contains 14 residues. The chain's CDR3 is CASSFSGRGAEAFF. The CDR3 DNA follows: TGTGCCAGCAGCTTCTCTGGCAGGGGTGCTGAAGCTTTCTTT.

V gene TRBV29-1 combines with J gene TRBJ2-2, with D possibly TRBD1 on 5 matching bases. CDR3 length: 13 residues. The V end was cut by 5 bases, the J end by 3 bases, with 10 bases between. Per the germline V gene, CDR1 is SQVTM and CDR2 is ANQGSEA. The chain's CDR3 is CSVKQGYTGELFF. For the CDR3, the DNA is TGCAGCGTTAAGCAGGGTTACACCGGGGAGCTGTTTTTT.

This clone was seen just once. This chain uses TRBV2 with TRBJ2-3; D possibly corresponds to TRBD2 (5 bases). Germline V CDR1 and CDR2: SNHLY, FYNNEI. Trimming stripped 7 bases from V and 2 bases from J, with 13 bases between. The CDR3 extends over 14 amino acids. CDR3 residues: CASNKDGNTDTQYF. In DNA form, the CDR3 reads TGTGCCAGCAATAAGGACGGGAACACAGATACGCAGTATTTT.

CDR3 sequence (DNA): TGTGCCACCAGCAATACCTACGAGCAGTACTTC. The encoded protein is CATSNTYEQYF. This chain connects TRBV15 to TRBJ2-7; D not resolved. V was trimmed by 4 bases and J by 2 bases, leaving 3 bases between them. The CDR3 spans 11 residues. Per the germline V gene, CDR1 is LNHNV and CDR2 is YYDKDF (reference sequence). The full variable domain, its missing parts supplied by reference TRBV15 and TRBJ2-7, is DAMVIQNPRYQVTQFGKPVTLSCSQTLNHNVMYWYQQKSSQAPKLLFHYYDKDFNNEADTPDNFQSRRPNTSFCFLDIRSPGLGDTAMYLCATSNTYEQYFGPGTRLTVT.

CDR3 loop: CASSLYRGTYGYTF. The CDR3 DNA reads TGTGCCAGCAGCTTATACAGGGGGACCTATGGCTACACCTTC. The rearrangement joins TRBV7-2 to TRBJ1-2; 8 bases match TRBD1. Losses at the gene ends were 2 bases for V and 4 bases for J; bases not matched to a gene: 3. The CDR3 is 14 residues long. Per germline, CDR1 SGHTA and CDR2 FQGNSA.

The rearrangement links TRBV7-2 to TRBJ2-3, with unresolved D. This CDR3 is built from 14 residues. Trimming shortened V by 3 bases and J by 0 bases, and 7 bases separated the two germline ends. CDR1 SGHTA and CDR2 FQGNSA come from the germline V gene. CDR3 region: CASSFVSSTDTQYF. CDR3 nucleotides: TGTGCCAGCAGCTTTGTGAGTAGCACAGATACGCAGTATTTT.

The CDR3 coding sequence is TGCGCCAGCAGCCCGGGACTAGCCTCCCTTGAGCAGTTCTTC. This sequence encodes CASSPGLASLEQFF. J is TRBJ2-1 and V is TRBV10-1; 9 nucleotides line up with TRBD2. The CDR3 is made up of 14 amino acids. CDR1 WNHNN and CDR2 SYGVQD come from the germline V gene (reference sequence). V dropped 6 bases and J dropped 9; count of bases not matched to a gene: 9.

The V and J genes are TRBV6-5 and TRBJ2-3; 11 nucleotides align to TRBD2. In germline, CDR1 is MNHEY, CDR2 SVGAGI. The length of the CDR3 is 15 residues. V lost 6 bases, J lost 2 bases, and 4 bases stayed unmatched. The CDR3: CASRVGLAVTDTQYF. The CDR3 DNA is TGTGCCAGCAGGGTGGGACTAGCGGTCACAGATACGCAGTATTTT.

The chain uses TRBV5-1 and TRBJ2-1; possibly TRBD1 for D (5 bases). The CDR3 sequence is 14 residues long. Per germline, CDR1 SGHRS and CDR2 YFSETQ. Trimming took 4 bases from V and 3 from J, leaving 11 bases between them. The CDR3 DNA follows: TGCGCCAGCAGCCTGGACACCCTCTACAATGAGCAGTTCTTC. Translating gives CASSLDTLYNEQFF.

Only one count was recorded for this clone. J is TRBJ1-4 and V is TRBV9, with unresolved D. V was clipped by 0 bases and J by 5 bases, with 8 bases between them. The CDR3 is made up of 14 amino acids. Germline CDR1 is SGDLS and CDR2 is YYNGEE. CDR3 amino acids: CASSVEPGNEKLFF. CDR3 sequence (DNA): TGTGCCAGCAGCGTAGAGCCCGGGAATGAAAAACTGTTTTTT.

This clone was seen just once. The V gene is TRBV7-9, the J gene TRBJ1-3; 9 positions match TRBD1. Losses at the gene ends were 4 bases for V and 0 bases for J; bases not matched to a gene: 1. CDR1 SEHNR and CDR2 FQNEAQ come from the germline V gene (reference sequence). The CDR3 covers 15 residues. The CDR3 region is CASSSDRGSGNTIYF. Written as DNA, the CDR3 is TGTGCCAGCAGCTCGGACAGGGGCTCTGGAAACACCATATATTTT. Combining the CDR3 with reference TRBV7-9 and TRBJ1-3 gives the whole variable domain DTGVSQNPRHKITKRGQNVTFRCDPISEHNRLYWYRQTLGQGPEFLTYFQNEAQLEKSRLLSDRFSAERPKGSFSTLEIQRTEQGDSAMYLCASSSDRGSGNTIYFGEGSWLTVV.

The gene calls are TRBV27 and TRBJ2-1; 7 bases line up with TRBD2. The CDR3 totals 18 residues. CDR1 is MNHEY, CDR2 SMNVEV, per germline (reference sequence). The trim removed 8 bases at V and 3 bases at J, leaving 19 bases unmatched. Here the CDR3 DNA reads TGTGCCAGCGGATATCCGTTGGGCGGGAGCCCGCACTACAATGAGCAGTTCTTC. Protein: CASGYPLGGSPHYNEQFF.

The chain employs TRBV19 and TRBJ2-2; D might be TRBD2 (5 bases). V was pared by 1 base and J by 1 base, with 7 bases between. This CDR3 has 15 amino acids. CDR1 and CDR2 (germline): LNHDA, SQIVND (reference sequence). The CDR3 region has the DNA TGTGCCAGTAGTATAGCGGGAAAGAACACCGGGGAGCTGTTTTTT. It yields the protein CASSIAGKNTGELFF.

V gene TRBV4-1 combines with J gene TRBJ2-7; perhaps TRBD2 as D (5 bases). V lost 1 base to trimming and J lost 5 bases, with 9 bases between them. Germline V CDR1 and CDR2: MGHRA, YSYEKL. The CDR3 contains 13 residues. The CDR3 nucleotides read TGCGCCAGCAGCCAAGGGACTGGCCACGAGCAGTACTTC. Protein product: CASSQGTGHEQYF.

This chain joins TRBV19 and TRBJ2-7; 8 nucleotides agree with TRBD1. Per the germline V gene, CDR1 is LNHDA and CDR2 is SQIVND (reference sequence). This CDR3 comprises 14 residues. With 5 bases clipped from V and 2 bases from J, the junction kept 5 bases outside the gene matches. CDR3 coding DNA: TGTGCCAGTAGTGGGACAGGATTACCCTACGAGCAGTACTTC. Protein product: CASSGTGLPYEQYF. The full variable domain, with the rest looked up from reference TRBV19 and TRBJ2-7, is DGGITQSPKYLFRKEGQNVTLSCEQNLNHDAMYWYRQDPGQGLRLIYYSQIVNDFQKGDIAEGYSVSREKKESFPLTVTSAQKNPTAFYLCASSGTGLPYEQYFGPGTRLTVT.

The rearrangement uses TRBV3-1 (or the pseudogene TRBV3-2) and TRBJ1-4; tentative D call: TRBD1 (6 bases). Germline-derived CDR1 and CDR2 are LGHDT and YNNKEL (reference sequence). Trimming left V 0 bases short and J 4 bases short, with 9 bases between. The CDR3 totals 15 residues. The CDR3 reads CASSQDRGNNEKLFF. The CDR3 DNA reads as TGTGCCAGCAGCCAAGACAGGGGAAATAATGAAAAACTGTTTTTT.

This chain uses TRBV6-5 with TRBJ2-7; D perhaps matches TRBD2 (5 bases). V lost 5 bases to trimming and J lost 6 bases, with 20 bases between them. This CDR3 comprises 15 residues. The germline V gene encodes CDR1 MNHEY and CDR2 SVGAGI. CDR3 protein: CASSRGQHSNAEQYF. The CDR3, as DNA: TGTGCCAGCAGTCGAGGGCAGCATAGTAACGCCGAGCAGTACTTC.

The genes are TRBV6-5 and TRBJ1-2; D is perhaps TRBD1 (6 bases). The germline V gene encodes CDR1 MNHEY and CDR2 SVGAGI. Trimming took off 7 bases at V and 4 bases at J, with 19 bases between the two ends. This CDR3 comprises 15 residues. The CDR3 DNA is TGTGCCAGCATCTCGACCAGGGGATCCCTCTATGGCTACACCTTC. Translation: CASISTRGSLYGYTF.

The V and J genes are TRBV2 and TRBJ1-2; D possibly corresponds to TRBD1 (5 bases). The ends were cut back, 4 bases at V and 5 bases at J, with 14 bases in the middle. This CDR3 has 14 residues. Germline CDR1 is SNHLY and CDR2 is FYNNEI. In DNA form, the CDR3 reads TGTGCCAGCAGTGGAGACAGTACAATTTATGGCTACACCTTC. Protein product: CASSGDSTIYGYTF.